This T cell receptor beta chain was recorded in a study of blood T cell repertoires in COVID-19 (TCRdb year 2020). A note on the overall study: Collaborator samples came from the United States, Italy and Spain and covered acute and convalescent phases of COVID-19. The material from the prospective study consisted of cDNA or gDNA derived from T cells, B-cell-depleted T cells, or PBMCs. Subjects who had been exposed to COVID-19, were actively infected with it, or had recovered from it provided the deeply sampled blood TCRbeta repertoires that made up the dataset. The repertoires were released in a freely available public database meant as a resource for research on the immune response to SARS-CoV-2. Samples were obtained from the ongoing ImmuneRACE study (first 160 participants) and from 1,200 or so subjects provided by 6 global collaborators. The sample metadata nearly always contained a de-identified subject ID, COVID-19 status, age in years and sex. Where available, HLA class I and class II types were obtained from metadata supplied by the sample provider rather than from assay-based typing.

At the junction V is shortened by 1 base and J by 4 bases, with 21 bases in between. CDR3 length: 18 amino acids, cysteine to phenylalanine. Of the read, only the CDR3 DNA is kept; its 54 bases are in frame from base 1. Per the germline V gene, SGHTA is the CDR1 and FQGNSA is the CDR2. With regard to this clone: What this receptor recognizes is not known. Qualities for individual bases were not recorded, and no much larger clone is one base off.

Enrolling through a virtual design, the prospective study's participants ranged in age from roughly 18 to 100 years and lived across 20 to 25 United States geographic areas. In the prospective study, participants were assigned to cohorts based on the clinical history participants reported in a screening survey and a study questionnaire. ImmuneRACE Cohort 3 recovered participants were defined by two consecutive negative NP/OP PCR tests, healthcare professional clearance, or symptom resolution. In the prospective study, whole blood, serum and a nasopharyngeal or oropharyngeal swab were collected from each participant by mobile phlebotomists. Additional blood draws and questionnaires over an approximately two-month period could optionally be provided by prospective study participants. Before DNA extraction, blood samples from the prospective study were shipped at room temperature or frozen. What the work shows at the level of the full study, not this receptor alone: The amount of clinical and demographic metadata varied by source and participant and was provided uncurated.

The immunoSEQ Assay, a bias-controlled multiplex PCR, was used to amplify TCRbeta CDR3 regions from genomic DNA. In the source study's methods: Within the assay, amplification of reference gene primers was used to estimate how many nucleated cells each sample contained. To quantify the absolute abundance of each unique TCRbeta CDR3 rearrangement, sequence reads were collapsed and filtered. For each sample, productive Simpson clonality was calculated as the square root of Simpson's diversity index across productive rearrangements. Entries here come from immuneACCESS through TCRdb and include only in-frame sequences with V and J called. Some clones fail to appear in such tables; in the studies checked, an unresolved V gene covers under half of the shortfall, and the cause of the remainder is unknown. V and J calls plus clone size are reproduced from that table; the DNA served to infer D and trimming. The sample yields 230,000 or so clones; about 86% were counted once. Roughly 3.1% of the sample is taken by the ten largest.

What was sequenced was PBMCs or T cells enriched from blood (not recorded which). The sequence links TRBV7-2 to TRBJ2-3; a tentative D call is TRBD2 (5 bases match). The clonotype originates from a man aged 50 to 59 who had recovered from COVID-19. The encoded CDR3 is CASSLDGRVRVWADTQYF. The nucleotide sequence is TGTGCCAGCAGCTTAGACGGGCGGGTCCGGGTGTGGGCAGATACGCAGTATTTT.